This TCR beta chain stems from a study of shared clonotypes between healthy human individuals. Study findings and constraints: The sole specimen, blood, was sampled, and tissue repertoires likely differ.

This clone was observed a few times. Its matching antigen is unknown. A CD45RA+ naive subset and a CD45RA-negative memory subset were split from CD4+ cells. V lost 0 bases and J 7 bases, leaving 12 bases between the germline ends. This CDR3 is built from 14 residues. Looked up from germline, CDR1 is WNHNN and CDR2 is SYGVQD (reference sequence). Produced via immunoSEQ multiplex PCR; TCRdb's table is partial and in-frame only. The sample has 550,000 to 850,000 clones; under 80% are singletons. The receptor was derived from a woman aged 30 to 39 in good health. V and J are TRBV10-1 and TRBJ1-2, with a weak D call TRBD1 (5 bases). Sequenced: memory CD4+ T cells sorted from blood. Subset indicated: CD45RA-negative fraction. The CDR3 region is CASSESLGGSGYTF. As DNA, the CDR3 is TGCGCCAGCAGTGAGTCGTTGGGGGGTAGTGGCTACACCTTC.